Listed below are T cell receptor beta chains from one sample, sequenced in a study of OX40 agonist ivuxolimab in advanced cancers. Data came from immunoSEQ multiplex PCR; TCRdb stores just in-frame clones and leaves some out. The table has tens of thousands of clones, 87% seen once. Sequences were derived from CD4+ or CD8+ T cells sorted from blood, sampled in a trial of the OX40 agonist ivuxolimab. Receptors were obtained from an adult with an advanced solid tumor such as melanoma, head and neck, liver or kidney cancer. Both conserved end residues are part of each CDR3. A D gene is named only where the DNA matches it firmly. The size of a clone is reported for some rows only, either as once, few or many, or as a class for expanded clones.

.	TRBV5-6	TRBJ1-2	once	CASSDGTTSGYTF	TGTGCCAGCAGCGACGGGACAACGAGTGGCTACACCTTC
.	TRBV11-2	TRBJ1-5	.	CASSLVGGYSNQPQHF	TGTGCCAGCAGCTTAGTCGGCGGATATAGCAATCAGCCCCAGCATTTT
TRBD1	TRBV30	TRBJ1-5	.	CAWSEQTGIGPQHF	TGTGCCTGGAGTGAACAGACAGGGATCGGGCCCCAGCATTTT
.	TRBV5-4	TRBJ2-7	.	CASSLEEGYEQYF	TGTGCCAGCAGCTTAGAGGAGGGCTACGAGCAGTACTTC
.	TRBV28	TRBJ2-7	.	CASSSNIYEQYF	TGTGCCAGCAGTTCGAACATCTACGAGCAGTACTTC
TRBD1	TRBV28	TRBJ1-1	.	CASTLRTGGAFF	TGTGCCAGCACCTTACGGACAGGGGGAGCTTTCTTT
TRBD2	TRBV10-3	TRBJ2-5	.	CAISPGTSGPETQYF	TGTGCCATCAGCCCCGGGACTAGTGGTCCGGAGACCCAGTACTTC
.	TRBV2	TRBJ2-1	.	CASRGVGSSNEQFF	TGTGCCAGCAGGGGAGTCGGGTCCTCCAATGAGCAGTTCTTC
.	TRBV5-4	TRBJ2-1	.	CASSHKRDANNEQFF	TGTGCCAGCAGCCACAAACGGGACGCCAACAATGAGCAGTTCTTC
.	TRBV12-5	TRBJ1-1	.	CASGFGQGSTEAFF	TGTGCTAGTGGTTTTGGGCAGGGGAGCACTGAAGCTTTCTTT
.	TRBV28	TRBJ1-6	.	CASSFLAGSPLHF	TGTGCCAGCAGTTTTCTTGCTGGGTCACCCCTCCACTTT
.	TRBV28	TRBJ1-1	.	CASSLGGRGTEAFF	TGTGCCAGCAGTTTGGGGGGAAGAGGGACTGAAGCTTTCTTT
TRBD1	TRBV7-9	TRBJ1-2	.	CASRWGQGRSYGYTF	TGTGCCAGCAGGTGGGGACAGGGAAGGAGCTATGGCTACACCTTC
.	TRBV19	TRBJ2-1	.	CASRAGANSYNEQFF	TGTGCCTCCAGGGCGGGGGCCAACTCCTACAATGAGCAGTTCTTC
.	TRBV9	TRBJ2-1	.	CASSPTSALSYNEQFF	TGTGCCAGCAGCCCAACGTCGGCCCTCTCCTACAATGAGCAGTTCTTC
.	TRBV28	TRBJ1-1	once	CASSGMGAPNTEAFF	TGTGCCAGCAGTGGAATGGGGGCCCCGAACACTGAAGCTTTCTTT
.	TRBV7-8	TRBJ1-6	.	CASSGGRGNSPLHF	TGTGCCAGCAGCGGGGGGAGAGGTAATTCACCCCTCCACTTT
.	TRBV5-1	TRBJ2-5	.	CASSNTGNLGETRYF	TGCGCCAGCAGCAACACCGGGAACCTGGGCGAGACCCGGTACTTC
TRBD2	TRBV23-1	TRBJ2-5	.	CASPGTSGRGGETQYF	TGCGCCAGCCCGGGGACTAGCGGGAGGGGCGGGGAGACCCAGTACTTC
.	TRBV6-1	TRBJ1-5	.	CASSDLQGRNQPQHF	TGTGCCAGCAGTGATCTTCAGGGTCGAAATCAGCCCCAGCATTTT
TRBD1	TRBV5-1	TRBJ2-3	.	CASSLTGRSDRGLSSTDTQYF	TGCGCCAGCAGCTTGACGGGTCGCTCGGACAGGGGGTTATCTAGCACAGATACGCAGTATTTT
.	TRBV4-1	TRBJ1-1	.	CASSQDPGMNTEAFF	TGCGCCAGCAGCCAAGACCCGGGGATGAACACTGAAGCTTTCTTT
.	TRBV19	TRBJ1-4	.	CASSSSGATNEKLFF	TGTGCCAGTAGTAGCTCAGGGGCAACTAATGAAAAACTGTTTTTT
.	TRBV6-5	TRBJ1-2	.	CASSYREAEPLGYTF	TGTGCCAGCAGTTACCGTGAGGCAGAACCTCTTGGCTACACCTTC
TRBD2	TRBV27	TRBJ2-1	.	CASSLRRENNEQFF	TGTGCCAGCAGTTTGAGGCGGGAGAACAATGAGCAGTTCTTC